Presented here are 26 T cell receptor beta chains from one specimen sequenced in a study of response to subunit inactivated influenza vaccine. TCRdb recomputed calls from the RT-PCR reads with MiXCR, one row per CDR3 protein. The data show around 530,000 distinct CDR3 sequences, about 17% seen once. Sample: CD4+ T cells sorted from PBMCs, taken approximately 25 months after vaccination. All receptors derive from a man aged 50 to 75 who received an inactivated influenza vaccine.

This chain connects TRBV4-3 to TRBJ2-1, with D perhaps TRBD1 (6 bases). The V gene's germline CDR1 is LGHNA and CDR2 YSLEER. There are 15 residues in the CDR3. V was pared by 5 bases and J by 6 bases, with 17 bases between. CDR3 protein: CASSISQGRSNEQFF. Here the CDR3 DNA reads TGCGCCAGCAGCATATCACAGGGCAGGAGCAATGAGCAGTTCTTC.

This clonotype was counted a few times. The chain is built from TRBV12-3 or TRBV12-4 and TRBJ1-1, with D tentatively TRBD1 (5 bases). The V gene lost 3 bases and the J gene lost 2 bases, with 13 bases spanning the gap. This CDR3 region has 15 residues. The CDR3 nucleotides read TGTGCCAGCAGTTTTACCGGGGGGGGAAACACTGAAGCTTTCTTT. Its protein is CASSFTGGGNTEAFF.

In this sample, this clonotype turned up a few times. The chain employs TRBV5-1 and TRBJ2-5, with a possible D match to TRBD2 (6 bases). Trimming removed 0 bases from V and 3 bases from J, with 9 bases in between. The CDR3 spans 14 residues. Germline V CDR1 and CDR2: SGHRS, YFSETQ. The CDR3 loop is CASSLVGGKETQYF. CDR3 nucleotide sequence: TGCGCCAGCAGCTTGGTTGGAGGGAAAGAGACCCAGTACTTC. The full variable domain, in which reference TRBV5-1 and TRBJ2-5 provide the parts outside the CDR3, is KAGVTQTPRYLIKTRGQQVTLSCSPISGHRSVSWYQQTPGQGLQFLFEYFSETQRNKGNFPGRFSGRQFSNSRSEMNVSTLELGDSALYLCASSLVGGKETQYFGPGTRLLVL.

V and J are TRBV27 and TRBJ2-7; 9 nucleotides match TRBD2. Germline values: CDR1 MNHEY, CDR2 SMNVEV (reference sequence). This CDR3 region has 15 residues. Losses at the gene ends were 6 bases for V and 0 bases for J; bases not matched to a gene: 6. This CDR3 reads CASSAGLAFSYEQYF. The CDR3, as DNA: TGTGCCAGCAGCGCAGGACTAGCGTTCTCCTACGAGCAGTACTTC.

The rearrangement uses TRBV12-3 or TRBV12-4 and TRBJ1-2; D perhaps matches TRBD1 (6 bases). The CDR3 runs 13 residues. V dropped 8 bases and J dropped 4 bases, with 14 bases sitting between them. CDR3 residues: CASGMGAGYGYTF. Here the CDR3 DNA reads TGTGCCAGCGGAATGGGGGCGGGCTATGGCTACACCTTC.

The V call is TRBV4-2, the J call TRBJ2-1, with D hard to call. CDR3 length: 15 amino acids. The germline V gene has CDR1 LGHNA and CDR2 YNFKEQ. Trimming took 4 bases from V and 11 from J, leaving 21 bases between them. This CDR3 is CASSPGGRSLDKQFF. CDR3 DNA sequence: TGTGCCAGCAGCCCCGGCGGACGGAGTTTGGATAAGCAGTTCTTC.

This clonotype has a count of ten or more. The chain couples TRBV3-1 to TRBJ2-3, with D tentatively TRBD1 or TRBD2 (7 bases each). V was pared by 1 base and J by 3 bases, with 11 bases between. This CDR3 is 15 amino acids long. The V gene's germline CDR1 is LGHDT and CDR2 YNNKEL (reference sequence). In nucleotides, the CDR3 is TGTGCCAGCAGCCAAGGACAGGGAGGGACAGATACGCAGTATTTT. Translation gives CASSQGQGGTDTQYF.

In this sample, this clonotype turned up many times. The genes are TRBV20-1 and TRBJ2-1; 7 bases fit TRBD1. Looked up from germline, CDR1 is DFQATT and CDR2 is SNEGSKA (reference sequence). With V trimmed by 6 bases and J by 7 bases, 9 bases remained unmatched. This CDR3 region has 13 residues. The CDR3 protein is CSADYRGSNEQFF. The CDR3 DNA is TGCAGTGCGGATTACAGGGGCAGTAATGAGCAGTTCTTC.

The gene calls are TRBV10-3 and TRBJ2-5; 12 bases fit TRBD2. The CDR3 is made up of 15 amino acids. J lost 5 bases, V lost 4 bases, and 5 bases had no gene match. Germline lookup yields CDR1 ENHRY and CDR2 SYGVKD. CDR3 bases: TGTGCCATCAGTGGGACTAGCGGGAATTCGGAGACCCAGTACTTC. It codes for CAISGTSGNSETQYF.

The rearrangement uses TRBV11-2 and TRBJ2-5, with 9 bases matching TRBD1. Germline CDR1 is SGHAT and CDR2 is FQNNGV. The CDR3 totals 17 residues. The trim removed 4 bases at V and 4 bases at J, leaving 13 bases unmatched. The CDR3 nucleotides are TGTGCCAGCAGCTCAAGATTTAGGACAGGGGTAACAGAGACCCAGTACTTC. Protein sequence: CASSSRFRTGVTETQYF.

A few counts support this clonotype. This rearrangement joins TRBV12-3 or TRBV12-4 to TRBJ2-5; TRBD1 aligns across 8 bases. The CDR3 is 15 residues long. Germline trimming cut 1 base from V and 9 bases from J; bases unmatched to any gene: 10. CDR3 DNA sequence: TGTGCCAGCAGTTTAGGATCAGGGGGCTCAAGGGCCCAGTACTTC. This encodes CASSLGSGGSRAQYF.

The table lists this clonotype with a few counts. V is TRBV3-1 and J is TRBJ2-5; no definite D call. CDR3 size: 14 residues. CDR1 LGHDT and CDR2 YNNKEL come from the germline V gene (reference sequence). V dropped 0 bases and J dropped 2 bases, with 7 bases sitting between them. The CDR3 DNA sequence: TGTGCCAGCAGCCAAGATACCAGGCAAGAGACCCAGTACTTC. It is translated as CASSQDTRQETQYF.

This clonotype turned up a few times. This rearrangement joins TRBV30 to TRBJ2-7; maybe TRBD2 (6 bases). This CDR3 has 11 residues. V dropped 8 bases and J dropped 6 bases, with 14 bases sitting between them. Germline lookup yields CDR1 GTSNPN and CDR2 SVGIG (reference sequence). DNA for the CDR3: TGTGCCGGAGGGCGCCTACTCGAGCAGTACTTC. Translating it yields CAGGRLLEQYF.

CDR3 DNA: TGCAGTGCTAGAGTGGTTGGCCATCCGAACACTGAAGCTTTCTTT. Translating it yields CSARVVGHPNTEAFF. V usage is TRBV20-1 and J usage is TRBJ1-1, with D unresolved. CDR1 is DFQATT, CDR2 SNEGSKA, per germline (reference sequence). The CDR3 sequence is 15 residues long. The V and J ends lost 1 base and 1 base respectively, with 13 bases between them.

The V gene is TRBV20-1, the J gene TRBJ2-7; 7 nucleotides line up with TRBD1. The germline V gene has CDR1 DFQATT and CDR2 SNEGSKA (reference sequence). CDR3 size: 13 residues. After removal of 3 bases from V and 2 bases from J, the junction contained 4 bases not matched to a gene. As DNA, the CDR3 is TGCAGTGCTAGGTTCGACAGGGCCTACGAGCAGTACTTC. This encodes CSARFDRAYEQYF.

This clonotype was detected a few times. This chain joins TRBV27 and TRBJ2-7, with D unclear. The CDR3 loop spans 11 amino acids. Germline CDR1 is MNHEY and CDR2 is SMNVEV (reference sequence). CDR3 bases: TGTGCGAAAGGGTTTTTCTACGAGCAGTACTTC. Protein sequence: CAKGFFYEQYF.

There are a few counts of this clonotype. The chain recombines TRBV4-3 with TRBJ1-2; a possible D gene is TRBD1 (6 bases). This CDR3 region has 15 residues. V lost 0 bases, J lost 0 bases, and 8 bases lay in between. CDR1 and CDR2 (germline): LGHNA, YSLEER. The CDR3: CASSQDRGPNYGYTF. CDR3 sequence (DNA): TGCGCCAGCAGCCAAGACAGGGGACCTAACTATGGCTACACCTTC.

This clonotype was counted ten times or more. This chain connects TRBV27 to TRBJ1-2; 8 positions agree with TRBD1. Germline CDR1 and CDR2: MNHEY and SMNVEV (reference sequence). This CDR3 comprises 14 residues. V dropped 6 bases and J dropped 7; count of bases not matched to a gene: 10. For the CDR3, the DNA is TGTGCCAGCAGCGAGCTCGGACAGGGACGTGGCTACACCTTC. Translation gives CASSELGQGRGYTF.

This clonotype turned up a few times. The V call is TRBV27, the J call TRBJ2-5; D not certain. This CDR3 region has 13 residues. V was pared by 5 bases and J by 1 base, with 8 bases between. CDR1 is MNHEY and CDR2 is SMNVEV in the germline V gene (reference sequence). The CDR3 coding sequence is TGTGCCAGCAGTCCCCTCGCCCAAGAGACCCAGTACTTC. It yields the protein CASSPLAQETQYF.

This clonotype was seen a handful of times. This chain uses TRBV7-9 with TRBJ1-4, with unresolved D. V was trimmed by 2 bases and J by 5 bases, leaving 9 bases between them. Germline assignment: CDR1 SEHNR and CDR2 FQNEAQ (reference sequence). There are 14 residues in the CDR3. The CDR3 sequence is CASSLNTGNEKLFF. The DNA of the CDR3 is TGTGCCAGCAGCTTAAACACCGGGAATGAAAAACTGTTTTTT.

V gene TRBV2 combines with J gene TRBJ2-3, with D possibly TRBD2 on 5 matching bases. The V and J ends lost 8 bases and 6 bases respectively, with 9 bases between them. This CDR3 has 11 residues. In germline, CDR1 is SNHLY, CDR2 FYNNEI. CDR3: CASGSLDTQYF. CDR3 bases: TGTGCCAGCGGGAGCCTGGATACGCAGTATTTT.

This clonotype was seen only a few times. The rearrangement joins TRBV24-1 to TRBJ2-1, with 10 bases aligning to TRBD2. The CDR3 is 16 amino acids. The germline V gene has CDR1 KGHDR and CDR2 SFDVKD. With 5 bases clipped from V and 10 bases from J, the junction kept 13 bases outside the gene matches. The DNA of the CDR3 is TGTGCCACCAGTGCAAGGACTAGCGGTGGACGGGAGGAGCAGTTCTTC. The encoded protein is CATSARTSGGREEQFF.

This clonotype was picked up one time. This rearrangement joins TRBV20-1 to TRBJ1-6, with D unresolved. The CDR3 covers 14 residues. Trimming removed 0 bases from V and 6 bases from J, with 9 bases in between. Germline loops: CDR1 DFQATT, CDR2 SNEGSKA (reference sequence). The CDR3 here is CSARDPQLNSPLHF. The CDR3 DNA is TGCAGTGCTAGAGATCCCCAGCTTAATTCACCCCTCCACTTT.

V gene TRBV20-1 combines with J gene TRBJ2-7; 7 nucleotides line up with TRBD1. The V and J ends lost 5 bases and 3 bases, in that order; junction bases with no gene match: 7. The V gene's germline CDR1 is DFQATT and CDR2 SNEGSKA (reference sequence). The CDR3 extends over 13 amino acids. CDR3 region: CSARGTVHYEQYF. CDR3 sequence (DNA): TGCAGTGCTCGTGGGACAGTACACTACGAGCAGTACTTC.

V gene TRBV20-1 combines with J gene TRBJ2-2; 9 bases map to TRBD1. The CDR3 sequence is 15 residues long. Germline assignment: CDR1 DFQATT and CDR2 SNEGSKA (reference sequence). With 5 bases clipped from V and 0 bases from J, the junction kept 4 bases outside the gene matches. The CDR3 reads CSASRQGANTGELFF. The CDR3 DNA is TGCAGTGCTTCACGACAGGGGGCGAACACCGGGGAGCTGTTTTTT.

This chain connects TRBV20-1 to TRBJ1-2; TRBD1 matches at 7 bases. This CDR3 region has 11 residues. In germline, CDR1 is DFQATT, CDR2 SNEGSKA (reference sequence). V trimming: 4 bases; J trimming: 10 bases; junction bases outside the gene matches: 6. DNA for the CDR3: TGCAGTGCTAAGGACAGGATTGTCTACACCTTC. Its translation is CSAKDRIVYTF.